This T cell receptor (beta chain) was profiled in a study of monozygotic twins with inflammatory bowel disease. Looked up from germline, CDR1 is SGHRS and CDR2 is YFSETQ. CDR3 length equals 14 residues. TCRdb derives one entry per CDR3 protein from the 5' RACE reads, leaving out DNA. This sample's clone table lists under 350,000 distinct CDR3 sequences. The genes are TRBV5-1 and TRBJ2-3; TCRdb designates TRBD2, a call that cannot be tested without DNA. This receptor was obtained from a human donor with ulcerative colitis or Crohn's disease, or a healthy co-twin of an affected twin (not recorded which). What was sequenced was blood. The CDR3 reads CASSFWENTDTQYF.